This TCR beta chain appears in the sequencing data of a study of vaccination effects on CD4 cells after COVID-19. In regard to this clone: As yet, its antigen is unknown.

Antigen-specific CD4+ T cells were first expanded with viral peptide pools by the ViraFEST assay and only then sequenced. CD4+ T cell isolation took place after 10 days of culture. In the vaccine recipients, nucleocapsid antibodies were negative and there was no prior SARS-CoV-2 infection. In culture with about 10 IU/ml IL-2 and about 10 ug/ml peptides, PBMC were grown at 1.5 million to 2 million per well. Half the medium was replaced with IL-2 medium on days 3 and 7. Study-wide findings and caveats: Infection- and vaccine-induced clones contracted markedly late after vaccination.

Only in-frame clones appear in the TCRdb table, and some are missing; sequencing was by immunoSEQ multiplex PCR. The table shows roughly 30,000 clones, with approximately 72% occurring only once. CDR3 length equals 13 residues. Germline V CDR1 and CDR2: MGHDK, SYGVNS. V was cut by 1 base and J by 4 bases, with 8 bases left in between. This sample comprised CD4+ T cells from PBMCs cultured with SARS-CoV-2 spike peptides, obtained before COVID-19 vaccination. This chain joins TRBV25-1 and TRBJ2-7, with no clear D. The sequence came from a human donor who received a COVID-19 vaccine. The DNA for the CDR3 is TGTGCCAGCAGTGAATTACTGCTTTACGAGCAGTACTTC. Encoded protein: CASSELLLYEQYF.